The source of this T cell receptor beta chain is a study of OX40 agonist ivuxolimab in advanced cancers. As for the study in general: Patients received the agonistic anti-OX40 (CD134) antibody ivuxolimab.

Sampling times: baseline, cycle 4 day 1, cycle 7 day 1. Sequenced by immunoSEQ multiplex PCR; TCRdb stores in-frame clones only, minus some. This repertoire shows around 53,000 clones, nearly 95% found once; its top ten account for around a sixth. Germline CDR1 reads SGHVS; CDR2 reads FQNEAQ. V was pared by 2 bases and J by 4 bases, with 15 bases between. CDR3 length: 16 amino acids. The source of this sequence is an adult with an advanced solid tumor such as melanoma, head and neck, liver or kidney cancer. The source material was CD4+ or CD8+ T cells sorted from blood, sampled in a trial of the OX40 agonist ivuxolimab. The gene calls are TRBV7-8 and TRBJ1-5; D not resolved. CDR3 DNA: TGTGCCAGCAGCTTAAACGTGGTCGGAGGGAATCAGCCCCAGCATTTT. Translating it yields CASSLNVVGGNQPQHF.